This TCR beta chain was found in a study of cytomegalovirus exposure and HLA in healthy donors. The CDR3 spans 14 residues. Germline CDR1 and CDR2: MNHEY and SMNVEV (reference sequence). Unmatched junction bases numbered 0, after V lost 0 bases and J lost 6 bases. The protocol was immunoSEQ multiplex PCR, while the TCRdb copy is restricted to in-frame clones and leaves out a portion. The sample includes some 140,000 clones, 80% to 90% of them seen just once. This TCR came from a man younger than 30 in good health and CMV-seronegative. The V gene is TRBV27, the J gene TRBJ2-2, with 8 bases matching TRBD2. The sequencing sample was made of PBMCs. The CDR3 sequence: CASSLSRGAGELFF. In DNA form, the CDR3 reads TGTGCCAGCAGTTTATCGCGGGGGGCCGGGGAGCTGTTTTTT.